This TCR beta chain was recorded in a study of T cells in Graves' hyperthyroidism and ophthalmopathy. This clonotype has at least ten counts. Its target is unknown. Findings of the study overall: Separating ophthalmopathy from stable hyperthyroidism was achieved by a 13 V-J model.

Hyperthyroidism of Graves' type that showed no ophthalmopathy progression within 18 months was stable. On the basis of clinical symptoms, serum thyroxine and TRAb, thyroid ultrasound and orbital computed tomography, diagnoses were made. From 10 ml of fresh peripheral blood, PBMCs were isolated. The investigators amplified TCR beta CDR3 regions from RNA transcripts. When the TCR CDR3 underwent first-round RT-PCR, the HTBI primer set was used. TCRdb fed the multiplex PCR reads into MiXCR, producing one record per CDR3 protein. The table records roughly 630,000 distinct CDR3 sequences, around 14% of them present only once. The length of the CDR3 is 12 residues. Trimming shortened V by 8 bases and J by 4 bases, and 12 bases separated the two germline ends. The germline gives CDR1 MNHEY, CDR2 SMNVEV (reference sequence).

The chain links TRBV27 to TRBJ2-7; maybe TRBD1 (5 bases). This sequence originates from a young woman with Graves' hyperthyroidism. Material: blood. CDR3 region: CASGDSRYEQYF. The CDR3 DNA follows: TGTGCCAGCGGCGACAGCCGGTACGAGCAGTACTTC.